The clone carrying this TCR beta chain was seen only a few times. Antigen unknown. This sample is part of a study of identical twins. Study-level findings and limits: Sharing of beta out-of-frame sequences by twins showed a weaker excess.

With 6 bases removed from V and 0 bases from J, the gap between germline ends came to 15 bases. The V gene's germline CDR1 is SGHRS and CDR2 YFSETQ. The CDR3 contains 15 residues. Unique molecular identifiers were present on cDNA, and template switching added a universal primer site. TCRdb reprocessed the 5' RACE reads with MiXCR, giving one entry per CDR3 protein. The sample consists of 500,000 to 650,000 distinct CDR3 sequences, more than 20% of them appearing once. These records were also assigned to another study, of yellow fever vaccine responses in identical twins.

The chain is built from TRBV5-1 and TRBJ1-1; a possible D gene is TRBD1 (6 bases). The specimen was CD4+ T cells sorted from blood. The sequence was obtained from a woman aged 18-29 years in good health. CDR3 nucleotide sequence: TGCGCCAGCACCCAGGGGATCCTCATGAACACTGAAGCTTTCTTT. This translates into CASTQGILMNTEAFF. Full variable domain (remainder filled in from reference TRBV5-1 and TRBJ1-1): KAGVTQTPRYLIKTRGQQVTLSCSPISGHRSVSWYQQTPGQGLQFLFEYFSETQRNKGNFPGRFSGRQFSNSRSEMNVSTLELGDSALYLCASTQGILMNTEAFFGQGTRLTVV.